A selection of T cell receptor beta chains follows, all from one sample in a study of CD8+ T cells in alopecia areata. The assay was immunoSEQ multiplex PCR, and TCRdb's table has in-frame clones only and misses some. The repertoire includes over 250,000 clones, 60% of them detected once, and about 0.88% sits in the top ten. The sequencing used CD4+ T cells sorted from blood, collected between weeks 51 and 52, from a patient treated with tofacitinib. The receptors come from a human donor with alopecia areata. CDR3s include the opening cysteine and the closing phenylalanine or tryptophan. D genes are given only for firm matches. Clone size appears in some rows only: once, few, many, or a class for an expanded clone.

size,J,V,D,DNA,CDR3
few,TRBJ1-5,TRBV29-1,.,TGCAGCGTAGCCGTTGGCGGCAATCAGCCCCAGCATTTT,CSVAVGGNQPQHF
few,TRBJ2-4,TRBV7-2,TRBD1,TGTGCCAGCAGCTTACGACAGGGTGACAGAAACATTCAGTACTTC,CASSLRQGDRNIQYF
once,TRBJ2-1,TRBV7-9,.,TGTGCCAGCAGCTTAGCTTTATGGGATGAGCAGTTCTTC,CASSLALWDEQFF
.,TRBJ2-1,TRBV29-1,TRBD1,TGCAGCGTGGGGACAGGGGTCGGTGAGCAGTTCTTC,CSVGTGVGEQFF
.,TRBJ1-6,TRBV5-6,.,TGTGCCAGCAGCAACGTAAGGACAGCAAATTCACCCCTCCACTTT,CASSNVRTANSPLHF
few,TRBJ2-5,TRBV29-1,.,TGCAGCGTCGTTAGATCCGGAGTAGAGACCCAGTACTTC,CSVVRSGVETQYF
.,TRBJ2-4,TRBV15,TRBD1,TGTGCCACCAGCAGAGGCGATCCCGGGACAGGGAACATTCAGTACTTC,CATSRGDPGTGNIQYF
.,TRBJ1-4,TRBV25-1,.,TGTGCCAGCAGTATACAGGGATCTAATGAAAAACTGTTTTTT,CASSIQGSNEKLFF
.,TRBJ2-5,TRBV29-1,TRBD2,TGCAGCGTTGGGGTAGCGGGGGGCCTAGAGACCCAGTACTTC,CSVGVAGGLETQYF
.,TRBJ2-1,TRBV9,TRBD2,TGTGCCAGCAGCGTAGAAGCGGGGGCGGGCTACAATGAGCAGTTCTTC,CASSVEAGAGYNEQFF
.,TRBJ2-7,TRBV4-1,.,TGCGCCAGCAGCCACCCGAAAGGACAGACAGCTTCCTACGAGCAGTACTTC,CASSHPKGQTASYEQYF
.,TRBJ1-6,TRBV7-3,TRBD1,TGTGCCCCTCGCAGGGGGGGTAATTCACCCCTCCACTTT,CAPRRGGNSPLHF
.,TRBJ2-5,TRBV5-1,.,TGCGCCAGCAGCCCGGGGGTCGGCGAGACCCAGTACTTC,CASSPGVGETQYF
.,TRBJ1-5,TRBV4-3,.,TGCGCCAGCAGCCAAGATTGGGGAGGGCAGCCCCAGCATTTT,CASSQDWGGQPQHF
few,TRBJ2-3,TRBV30,.,TGTGCCTGGAAGTTCGCAGGGATCAGGCTGGCAGATACGCAGTATTTT,CAWKFAGIRLADTQYF
.,TRBJ1-5,TRBV30,.,TGTGCCTGGGGAAACAGGCACAATCAGCCCCAGCATTTT,CAWGNRHNQPQHF
.,TRBJ1-1,TRBV5-1,TRBD1,TGCGCCAGCAGCTTCATTACAGGACAGGTCCTGAACACTGAAGCTTTCTTT,CASSFITGQVLNTEAFF
few,TRBJ1-5,TRBV29-1,.,TGCAGCGTTGTCGAGAGCAGCAATCAGCCCCAGCATTTT,CSVVESSNQPQHF
.,TRBJ1-3,TRBV7-9,.,TGTGCCAGCAGCCCACCACTACGGGGGGCTCCGGGAAACACCATATATTTT,CASSPPLRGAPGNTIYF
few,TRBJ1-1,TRBV19,TRBD1,TGTGCCAGTAGTAGGCGGGACAGGGCCACTGAAGCTTTCTTT,CASSRRDRATEAFF
.,TRBJ2-5,TRBV30,.,TGTGCCTGGACCGGGGGAGAGACCCAGTACTTC,CAWTGGETQYF
.,TRBJ2-1,TRBV25-1,TRBD1,TGTGCCAGCAGCCCCCCCGGGACAGGGACTCCGTTCTTC,CASSPPGTGTPFF
.,TRBJ2-3,TRBV29-1,.,TGCAGCGTTGGTAGGAGCACAGATACGCAGTATTTT,CSVGRSTDTQYF
.,TRBJ2-1,TRBV6-5,.,TGTGCCAGCAGTTACAGAGCTGGCGAGCAGTTCTTC,CASSYRAGEQFF
.,TRBJ1-5,TRBV6-5,.,TGTGCCAGCAGTTCCAGGGGTGGCCAGCCCCAGCATTTT,CASSSRGGQPQHF
.,TRBJ2-2,TRBV6-5,.,TGTGCCAGCCGGCAGGGAAACACCGGGGAGCTGTTTTTT,CASRQGNTGELFF
.,TRBJ1-4,TRBV29-1,.,TGCAGCGTTGACGCGGCGGGGCAGGGAGTAGGGAAACTGTTTTTT,CSVDAAGQGVGKLFF
.,TRBJ2-1,TRBV4-2,.,TGTGCCAGCAGTCAAGGGGGGCTAGCGGTCAATGAGCAGTTCTTC,CASSQGGLAVNEQFF
few,TRBJ2-7,TRBV15,.,TGTGCCACCAGGTTGCCTCCCTCCTACGAGCAGTACTTC,CATRLPPSYEQYF
.,TRBJ2-5,TRBV29-1,.,TGCAGCGGTAGCGGCGGAGAAGAGACCCAGTACTTC,CSGSGGEETQYF
.,TRBJ2-7,TRBV30,.,TGTGCCTGGATGACCAGGGGGAGGTTAAACGAGCAGTACTTC,CAWMTRGRLNEQYF